This T cell receptor beta chain was obtained from a study of T cell responses to AZD1222 COVID-19 vaccine. TCRdb's table, derived via immunoSEQ multiplex PCR, lists solely in-frame clones and lacks some. The sample gives fewer than 200,000 clones, about 90% of which show up once; around 4.6% is in the top ten. Comment on this clone: What it binds is unknown.

Whole-study results and caveats: At baseline, just a handful of AZD1222 recipients tested seropositive.

Germline CDR1 is SGHAT and CDR2 is FQNNGV. The CDR3 loop spans 16 amino acids. Trimming at V came to 1 base and at J to 6 bases, leaving 6 bases not matched to a gene. Sequenced material: peripheral blood, taken on day 0 of MenACWY control vaccination. This receptor was taken from an adult in good health. This chain uses TRBV11-2 with TRBJ2-2, with TRBD2 identical over 9 bases. The CDR3 nucleotides are TGTGCCAGCAGCTTAGTGGGCGGGAGGGTTCCCGGGGAGCTGTTTTTT. Translating gives CASSLVGGRVPGELFF.